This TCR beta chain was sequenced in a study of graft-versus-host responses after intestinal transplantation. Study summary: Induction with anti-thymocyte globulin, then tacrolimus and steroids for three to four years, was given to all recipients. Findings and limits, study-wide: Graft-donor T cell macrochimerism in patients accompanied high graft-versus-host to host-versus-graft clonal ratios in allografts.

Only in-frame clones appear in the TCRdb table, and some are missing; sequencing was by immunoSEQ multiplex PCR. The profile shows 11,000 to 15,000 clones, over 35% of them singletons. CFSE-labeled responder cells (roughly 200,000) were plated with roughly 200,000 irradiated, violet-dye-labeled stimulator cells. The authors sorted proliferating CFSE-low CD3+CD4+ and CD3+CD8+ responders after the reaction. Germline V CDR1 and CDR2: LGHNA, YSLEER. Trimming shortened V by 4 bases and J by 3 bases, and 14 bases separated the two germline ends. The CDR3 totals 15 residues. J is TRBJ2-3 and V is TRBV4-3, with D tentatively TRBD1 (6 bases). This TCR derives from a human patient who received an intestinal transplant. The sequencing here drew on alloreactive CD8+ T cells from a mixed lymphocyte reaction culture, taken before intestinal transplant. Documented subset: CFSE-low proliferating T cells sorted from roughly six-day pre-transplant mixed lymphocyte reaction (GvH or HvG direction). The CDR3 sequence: CASSPPGQLTDTQYF. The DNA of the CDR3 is TGCGCCAGCAGCCCCCCCGGACAGCTTACAGATACGCAGTATTTT.